This T cell receptor beta chain was retrieved from a study of blood T cell repertoires in COVID-19. Profiling relied on immunoSEQ multiplex PCR, and the TCRdb table lists in-frame clones only, not all of them. The sample holds approximately 250,000 clones; approximately 87% are singletons and the top ten take roughly 4.5%. Trimming stripped 4 bases from V and 4 bases from J, with 10 bases between. The germline V gene has CDR1 SQVTM and CDR2 ANQGSEA. The CDR3 has 12 amino acids. The TCR was taken from a man between 60 and 70 years old who had recovered from COVID-19. Sequences were obtained from peripheral blood. The V and J genes are TRBV29-1 and TRBJ2-5; D gene ambiguous. The CDR3 bases are TGCAGCGTTGGAACAGCTTTAGAGACCCAGTACTTC. This translates into CSVGTALETQYF.